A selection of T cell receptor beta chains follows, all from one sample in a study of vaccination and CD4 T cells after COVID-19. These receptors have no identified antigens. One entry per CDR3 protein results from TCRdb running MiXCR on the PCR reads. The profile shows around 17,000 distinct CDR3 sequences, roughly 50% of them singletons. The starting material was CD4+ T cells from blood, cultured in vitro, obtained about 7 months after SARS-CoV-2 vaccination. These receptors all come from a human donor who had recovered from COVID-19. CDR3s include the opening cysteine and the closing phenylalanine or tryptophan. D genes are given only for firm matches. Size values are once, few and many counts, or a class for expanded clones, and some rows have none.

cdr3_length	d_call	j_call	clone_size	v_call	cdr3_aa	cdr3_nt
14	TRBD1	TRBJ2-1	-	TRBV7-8	CASSLAGTGNEQFF	TGTGCCAGCAGCTTAGCTGGGACAGGGAATGAGCAGTTCTTC
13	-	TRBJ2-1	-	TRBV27	CASSPPTRPPQFF	TGTGCCAGCAGTCCTCCAACCCGCCCCCCGCAGTTCTTC
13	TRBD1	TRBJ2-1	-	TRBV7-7	CASSCDRVVEQFF	TGTGCTAGCAGCTGTGACAGGGTCGTTGAGCAGTTCTTC
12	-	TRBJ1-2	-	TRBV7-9	CASSPGEYGYTF	TGTGCCAGCAGCCCCGGGGAGTATGGCTACACCTTC
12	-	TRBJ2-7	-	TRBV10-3	CAISEPEYEQYF	TGTGCCATCAGTGAGCCCGAATACGAGCAGTACTTC
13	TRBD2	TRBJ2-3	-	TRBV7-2	CASSSEREGTQYF	TGTGCCAGCAGCTCCGAGCGGGAGGGTACGCAGTATTTT
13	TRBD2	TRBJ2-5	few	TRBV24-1	CATGEGPQETQYF	TGTGCCACCGGGGAGGGGCCTCAAGAGACCCAGTACTTC
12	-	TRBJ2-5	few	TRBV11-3	CASSLAGETQYF	TGTGCCAGCAGCTTGGCAGGAGAGACCCAGTACTTC
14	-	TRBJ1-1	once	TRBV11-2	CASSLSSGRTEAFF	TGTGCCAGCAGCTTATCGTCGGGGCGCACTGAAGCTTTCTTT
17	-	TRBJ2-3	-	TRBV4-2	CASSQESRGANTDTQYF	TGTGCCAGCAGCCAAGAGTCCCGGGGGGCAAACACAGATACGCAGTATTTT
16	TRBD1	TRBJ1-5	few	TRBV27	CASSPRDRGGNQPQHF	TGTGCCAGCAGTCCCCGAGACAGGGGGGGCAATCAGCCCCAGCATTTT
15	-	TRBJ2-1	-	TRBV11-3	CASSQDGGRGNEQFF	TGTGCCAGCAGCCAGGATGGAGGGCGAGGCAATGAGCAGTTCTTC
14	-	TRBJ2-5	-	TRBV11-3	CASSPRAMTETQYF	TGTGCCAGCAGCCCCAGGGCAATGACGGAGACCCAGTACTTC
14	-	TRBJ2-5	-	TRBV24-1	CATRGSQRGETQYF	TGTGCCACCCGCGGGTCGCAAAGGGGGGAGACCCAGTACTTC